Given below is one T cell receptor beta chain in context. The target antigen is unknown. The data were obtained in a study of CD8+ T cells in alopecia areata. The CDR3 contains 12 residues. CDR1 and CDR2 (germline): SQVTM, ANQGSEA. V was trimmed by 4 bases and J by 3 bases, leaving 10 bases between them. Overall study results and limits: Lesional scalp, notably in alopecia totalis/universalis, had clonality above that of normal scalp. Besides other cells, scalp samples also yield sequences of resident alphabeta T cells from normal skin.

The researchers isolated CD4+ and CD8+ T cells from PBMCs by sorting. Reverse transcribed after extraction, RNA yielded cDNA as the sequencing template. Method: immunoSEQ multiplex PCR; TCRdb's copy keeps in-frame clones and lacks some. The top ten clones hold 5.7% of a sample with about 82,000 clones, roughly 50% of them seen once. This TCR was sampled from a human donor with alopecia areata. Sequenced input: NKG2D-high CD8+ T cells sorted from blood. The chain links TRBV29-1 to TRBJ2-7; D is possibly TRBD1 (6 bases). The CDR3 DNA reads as TGCAGCGTTGCGGACAGCGTCTACGAGCAGTACTTC. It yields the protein CSVADSVYEQYF.